The text below deals with one T cell receptor beta chain. This sample is drawn from a study of blood T cell repertoires in COVID-19. Whole-study context: Acute-phase and convalescent COVID-19 samples originated in the United States, Italy and Spain. The cDNA or gDNA used as material had been derived from T cells, B-cell-depleted T cells, or PBMCs.

As processed by the authors: Using reference gene primer amplification, nucleated cell counts were estimated. The method was immunoSEQ multiplex PCR; TCRdb's version includes in-frame clones alone and lacks a portion of them. V, J and clone size are those of that table, while D and trimming were read from the DNA. The table lists 350,000 or so clones, around 83% of them singletons. This CDR3 spans 15 amino acids. Trimming at V came to 5 bases and at J to 3 bases, leaving 7 bases not matched to a gene. Germline CDR1 is MNHNY and CDR2 is SVGAGI (reference sequence). The V gene is TRBV6-6, the J gene TRBJ2-3, with 8 bases that match TRBD2. Specimen: peripheral blood. This TCR was sampled from a man younger than 40 with active or convalescent COVID-19. The CDR3 reads CASSLQGLGTDTQYF. The CDR3, as DNA: TGTGCCAGCAGTCTACAGGGACTAGGAACAGATACGCAGTATTTT.